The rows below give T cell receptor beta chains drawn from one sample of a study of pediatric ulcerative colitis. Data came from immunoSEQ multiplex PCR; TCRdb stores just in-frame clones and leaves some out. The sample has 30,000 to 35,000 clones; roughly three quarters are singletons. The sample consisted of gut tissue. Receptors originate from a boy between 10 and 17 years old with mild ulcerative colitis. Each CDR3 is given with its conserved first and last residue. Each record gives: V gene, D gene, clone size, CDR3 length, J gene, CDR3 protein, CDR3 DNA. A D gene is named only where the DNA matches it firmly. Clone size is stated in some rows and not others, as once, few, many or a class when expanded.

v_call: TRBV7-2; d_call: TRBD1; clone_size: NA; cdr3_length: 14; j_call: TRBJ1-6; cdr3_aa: CASSFRTGASPLHF; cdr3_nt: TGTGCCAGCAGCTTTCGGACAGGAGCCTCACCCCTCCACTTT
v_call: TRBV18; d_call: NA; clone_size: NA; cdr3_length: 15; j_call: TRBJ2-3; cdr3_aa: CASSPSWQGTDTQYF; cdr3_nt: TGTGCCAGCTCACCAAGTTGGCAGGGCACAGATACGCAGTATTTT
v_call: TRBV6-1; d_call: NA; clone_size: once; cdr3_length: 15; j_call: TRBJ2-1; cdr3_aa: CASSAQGGTYNEQFF; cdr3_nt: TGTGCCAGCAGTGCCCAGGGGGGTACCTACAATGAGCAGTTCTTC
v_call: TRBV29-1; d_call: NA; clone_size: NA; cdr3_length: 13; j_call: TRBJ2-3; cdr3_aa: CSVVGGDTDTQYF; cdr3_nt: TGCAGCGTTGTAGGAGGGGACACAGATACGCAGTATTTT
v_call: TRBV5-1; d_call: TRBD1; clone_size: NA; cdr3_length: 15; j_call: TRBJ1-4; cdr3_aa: CASSLAGGGDEKLFF; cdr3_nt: TGCGCCAGCAGCTTGGCAGGGGGAGGGGATGAAAAACTGTTTTTT
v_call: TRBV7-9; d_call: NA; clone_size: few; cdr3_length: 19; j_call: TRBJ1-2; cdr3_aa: CASSLTFRVRRLWNYGYTF; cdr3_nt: TGTGCCAGCAGCCTAACCTTCAGGGTTAGGCGCTTGTGGAACTATGGCTACACCTTC
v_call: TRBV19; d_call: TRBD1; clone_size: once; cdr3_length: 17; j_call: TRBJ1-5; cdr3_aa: CASSSRQGLYSNQPQHF; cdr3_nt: TGTGCCAGTAGTTCGCGACAGGGGCTATATAGCAATCAGCCCCAGCATTTT
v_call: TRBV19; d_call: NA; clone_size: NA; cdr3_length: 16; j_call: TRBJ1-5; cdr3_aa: CASSFLSLGDAQPQHF; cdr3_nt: TGTGCCAGTAGTTTCCTGTCTTTGGGGGATGCTCAGCCCCAGCATTTT
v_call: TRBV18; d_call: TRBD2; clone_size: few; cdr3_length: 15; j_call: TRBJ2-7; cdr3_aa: CASSSQGGGADEQYF; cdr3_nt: TGTGCCAGCTCATCGCAGGGCGGGGGGGCTGACGAGCAGTACTTC
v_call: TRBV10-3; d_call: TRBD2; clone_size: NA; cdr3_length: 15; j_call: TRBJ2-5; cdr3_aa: CAISVSRGYQETQYF; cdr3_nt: TGTGCCATCAGTGTCTCGCGGGGGTACCAAGAGACCCAGTACTTC
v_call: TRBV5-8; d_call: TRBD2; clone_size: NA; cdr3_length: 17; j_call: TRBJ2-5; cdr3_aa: CASSEIGTSGYQETQYF; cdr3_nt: TGTGCCAGCAGCGAAATCGGGACTAGCGGGTACCAAGAGACCCAGTACTTC
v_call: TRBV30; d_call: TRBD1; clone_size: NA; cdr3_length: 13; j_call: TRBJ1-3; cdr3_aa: CAWQGAFGNTIYF; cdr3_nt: TGTGCCTGGCAGGGGGCTTTTGGAAACACCATATATTTT
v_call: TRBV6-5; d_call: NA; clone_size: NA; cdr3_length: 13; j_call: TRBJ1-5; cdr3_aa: CATRGDIYQPQHF; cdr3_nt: TGTGCCACCCGAGGTGATATTTATCAGCCCCAGCATTTT
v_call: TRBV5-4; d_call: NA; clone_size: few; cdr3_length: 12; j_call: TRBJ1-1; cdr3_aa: CASSLLHSTAFF; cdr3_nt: TGTGCCAGCAGCTTGCTGCACAGCACAGCTTTCTTT
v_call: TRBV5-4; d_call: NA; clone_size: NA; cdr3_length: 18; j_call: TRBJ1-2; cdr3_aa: CASSLGSGRARGNYGYTF; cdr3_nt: TGTGCCAGCAGCTTGGGTTCGGGCAGGGCTAGGGGGAACTATGGCTACACCTTC
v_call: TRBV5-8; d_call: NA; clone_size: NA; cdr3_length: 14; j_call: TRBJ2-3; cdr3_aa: CASSYTGSTDTQYF; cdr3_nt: TGTGCCAGCAGCTACACAGGAAGCACAGATACGCAGTATTTT
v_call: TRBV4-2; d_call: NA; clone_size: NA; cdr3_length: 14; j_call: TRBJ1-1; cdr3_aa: CASGRDTPSPEAFF; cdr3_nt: TGTGCCAGCGGTAGGGACACCCCATCCCCTGAAGCTTTCTTT
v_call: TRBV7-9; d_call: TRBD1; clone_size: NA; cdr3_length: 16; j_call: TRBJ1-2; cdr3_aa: CASNNGAITGGYGYTF; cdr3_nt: TGTGCCAGCAACAATGGGGCCATAACAGGGGGCTATGGCTACACCTTC
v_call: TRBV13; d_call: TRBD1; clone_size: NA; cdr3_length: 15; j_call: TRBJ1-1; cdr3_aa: CASSSWDRMNTEAFF; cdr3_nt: TGTGCCAGCAGCTCATGGGACAGGATGAACACTGAAGCTTTCTTT
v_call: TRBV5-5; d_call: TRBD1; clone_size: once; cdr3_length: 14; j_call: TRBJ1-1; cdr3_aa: CASSLDGQATKAFF; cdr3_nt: TGTGCCAGCAGCCTGGACGGACAGGCAACTAAAGCTTTCTTT
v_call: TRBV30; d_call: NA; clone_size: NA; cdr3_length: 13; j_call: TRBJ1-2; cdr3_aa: CAWSPSWRRGYTF; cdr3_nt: TGTGCCTGGAGCCCCTCTTGGAGGCGCGGCTACACCTTC
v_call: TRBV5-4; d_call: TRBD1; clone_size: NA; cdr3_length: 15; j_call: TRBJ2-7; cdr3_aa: CASSRDSQLFYEQYF; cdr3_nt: TGTGCCAGCAGTCGGGACAGCCAACTGTTCTACGAGCAGTACTTC
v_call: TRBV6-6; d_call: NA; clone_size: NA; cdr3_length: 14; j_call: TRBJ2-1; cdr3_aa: CASRRGAFNDEQFF; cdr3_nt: TGTGCCAGCCGAAGGGGGGCGTTTAACGATGAGCAGTTCTTC
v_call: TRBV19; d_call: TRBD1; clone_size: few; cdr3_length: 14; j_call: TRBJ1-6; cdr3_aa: CASSFGQDNSPLHF; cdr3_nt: TGTGCCAGTAGTTTCGGACAGGATAATTCACCCCTCCACTTT
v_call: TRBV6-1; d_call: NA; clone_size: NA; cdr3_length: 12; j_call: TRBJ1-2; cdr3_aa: CASTIPFYGYTF; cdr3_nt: TGTGCCAGCACGATACCCTTCTATGGCTACACCTTC
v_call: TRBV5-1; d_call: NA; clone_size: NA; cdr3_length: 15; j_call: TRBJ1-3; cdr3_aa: CASRKDPFSGNTIYF; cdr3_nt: TGCGCCAGCAGGAAGGATCCCTTCTCTGGAAACACCATATATTTT
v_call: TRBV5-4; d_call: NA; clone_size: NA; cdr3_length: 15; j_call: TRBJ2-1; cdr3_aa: CASSQDLPSYNEQFF; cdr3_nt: TGTGCCAGCAGTCAGGACCTCCCCTCCTACAATGAGCAGTTCTTC
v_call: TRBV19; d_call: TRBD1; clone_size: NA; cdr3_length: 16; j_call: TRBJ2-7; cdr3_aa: CASSPHPGQVSYEQYF; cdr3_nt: TGTGCCAGTAGTCCCCATCCGGGACAGGTCTCCTACGAGCAGTACTTC
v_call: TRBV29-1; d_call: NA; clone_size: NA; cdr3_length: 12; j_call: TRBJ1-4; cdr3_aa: CSVTGWDEKLFF; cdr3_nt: TGCAGCGTTACAGGGTGGGATGAAAAACTGTTTTTT
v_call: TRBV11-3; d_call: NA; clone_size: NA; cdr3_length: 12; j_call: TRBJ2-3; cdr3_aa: CASSSRTDTQYF; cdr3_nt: TGTGCCAGCAGCTCGCGCACAGATACGCAGTATTTT
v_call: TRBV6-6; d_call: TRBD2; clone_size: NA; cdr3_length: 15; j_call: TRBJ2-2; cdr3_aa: CASSYERGNTGELFF; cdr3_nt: TGTGCCAGCAGTTACGAGCGGGGGAACACCGGGGAGCTGTTTTTT
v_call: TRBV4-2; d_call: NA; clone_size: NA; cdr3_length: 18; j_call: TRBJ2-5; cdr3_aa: CASSQGAGRGPGRETQYF; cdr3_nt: TGTGCCAGCAGCCAAGGGGCGGGACGGGGACCTGGACGAGAGACCCAGTACTTC
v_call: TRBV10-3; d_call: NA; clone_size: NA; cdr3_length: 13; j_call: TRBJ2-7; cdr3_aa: CAISDPRAGEQYF; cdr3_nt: TGTGCCATCAGTGACCCTCGGGCGGGCGAGCAGTACTTC
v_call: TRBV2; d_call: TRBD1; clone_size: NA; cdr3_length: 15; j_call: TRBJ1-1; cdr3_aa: CATKGWTGLNTEAFF; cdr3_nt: TGTGCCACCAAAGGATGGACAGGACTTAACACTGAAGCTTTCTTT
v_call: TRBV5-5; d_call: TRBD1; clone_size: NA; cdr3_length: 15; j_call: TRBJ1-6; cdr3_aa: CASSLLVRGNSPLHF; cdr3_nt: TGTGCCAGCAGCTTGTTGGTCAGGGGGAATTCACCCCTCCACTTT
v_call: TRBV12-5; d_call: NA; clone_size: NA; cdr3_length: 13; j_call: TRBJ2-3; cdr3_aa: CASGLLSTDTQYF; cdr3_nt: TGTGCTAGTGGTTTGTTATCCACAGATACGCAGTATTTT
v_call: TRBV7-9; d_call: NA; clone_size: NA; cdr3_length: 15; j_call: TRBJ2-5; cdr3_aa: CASSPHTGRGETQYF; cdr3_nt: TGTGCCAGCAGCCCCCACACGGGACGGGGAGAGACCCAGTACTTC
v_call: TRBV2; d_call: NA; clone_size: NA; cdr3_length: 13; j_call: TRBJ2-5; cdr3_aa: CASRALGGGTQYF; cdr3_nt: TGTGCCAGCAGGGCACTAGGAGGCGGGACCCAGTACTTC
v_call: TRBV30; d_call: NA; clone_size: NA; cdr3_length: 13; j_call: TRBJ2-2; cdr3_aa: CAWSVRVTGELFF; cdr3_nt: TGTGCCTGGAGTGTGAGGGTTACCGGGGAGCTGTTTTTT
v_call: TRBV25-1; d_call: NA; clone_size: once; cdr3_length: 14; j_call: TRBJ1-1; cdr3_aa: CASSEYGMNTEAFF; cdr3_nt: TGTGCCAGCAGTGAGTACGGAATGAACACTGAAGCTTTCTTT
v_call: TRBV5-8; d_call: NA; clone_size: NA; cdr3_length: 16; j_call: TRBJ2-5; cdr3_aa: CASSHTLRGGEETQYF; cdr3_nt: TGTGCCAGCAGCCATACTCTTCGGGGCGGGGAAGAGACCCAGTACTTC
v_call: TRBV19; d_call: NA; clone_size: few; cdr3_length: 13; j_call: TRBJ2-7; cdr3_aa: CASRGHGGNEQYF; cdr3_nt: TGTGCCAGTAGGGGACACGGGGGGAACGAGCAGTACTTC
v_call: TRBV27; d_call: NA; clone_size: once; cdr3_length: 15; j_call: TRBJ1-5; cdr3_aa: CASSPGVVGNQPQHF; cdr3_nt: TGTGCCAGCAGCCCGGGTGTAGTCGGCAATCAGCCCCAGCATTTT
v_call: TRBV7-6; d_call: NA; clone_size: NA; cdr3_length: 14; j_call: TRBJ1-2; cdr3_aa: CASSLGTGNYGYTF; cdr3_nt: TGTGCCAGCAGCTTAGGGACGGGGAACTATGGCTACACCTTC
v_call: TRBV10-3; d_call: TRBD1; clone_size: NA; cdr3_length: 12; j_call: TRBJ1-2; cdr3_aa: CAGGGQNYGYTF; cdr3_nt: TGTGCCGGGGGGGGACAGAACTATGGCTACACCTTC
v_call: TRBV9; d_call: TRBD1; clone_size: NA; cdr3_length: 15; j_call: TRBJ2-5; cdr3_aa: CASSLGTGGGETQYF; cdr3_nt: TGTGCCAGCAGCCTCGGGACAGGTGGGGGGGAGACCCAGTACTTC
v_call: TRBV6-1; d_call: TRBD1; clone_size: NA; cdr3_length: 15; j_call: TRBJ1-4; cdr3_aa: CASTGTGVEHEKLFF; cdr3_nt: TGTGCCAGCACGGGGACAGGGGTGGAGCATGAAAAACTGTTTTTT
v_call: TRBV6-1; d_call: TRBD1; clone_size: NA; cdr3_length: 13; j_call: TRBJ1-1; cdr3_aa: CASSRTGVTEAFF; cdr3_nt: TGTGCCAGCAGCCGGACAGGGGTCACTGAAGCTTTCTTT
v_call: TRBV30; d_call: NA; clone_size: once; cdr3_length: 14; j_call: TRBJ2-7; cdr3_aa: CAWGKGRVVCEQYF; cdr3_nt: TGTGCCTGGGGCAAAGGCAGGGTAGTATGCGAGCAGTACTTC
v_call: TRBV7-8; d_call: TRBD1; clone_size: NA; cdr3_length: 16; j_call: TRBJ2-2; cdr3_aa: CASSAVTGSWVGELFF; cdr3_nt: TGTGCCAGCAGCGCCGTGACAGGGAGTTGGGTCGGGGAGCTGTTTTTT
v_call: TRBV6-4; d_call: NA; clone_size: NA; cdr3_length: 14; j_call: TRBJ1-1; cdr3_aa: CASRRGTFYTEAFF; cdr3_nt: TGTGCCAGCAGAAGAGGAACATTTTACACTGAAGCTTTCTTT